Below, 21 T cell receptor beta chains from the same sample are listed, as sequenced in a study of Ad26.COV2.S vaccination and SARS-CoV-2 variants. TCRdb keeps only in-frame clones here, not all; method: immunoSEQ multiplex PCR. This table holds about 480,000 clones, 87% found once. The treatment is: roughly 19 received Ad26.COV2.S at low or high dose, single or two shots; several received placebo; per-sample allocation not given. At day 63 after the first vaccine or placebo injection, samples were drawn. Specimen: peripheral blood, collected in a trial of Ad26.COV2.S vaccine versus placebo. All receptors come from a person between 18 and 59 years old who received the Ad26.COV2.S COVID-19 vaccine or a placebo.

The V and J genes are TRBV11-3 and TRBJ2-1; 8 bases map to TRBD2. Germline-derived CDR1 and CDR2 are SGHNT and YENEEA. The length of the CDR3 is 15 residues. Trimming at V came to 5 bases and at J to 6 bases, leaving 9 bases not matched to a gene. The CDR3: CASSKAGGPRNEQFF. For the CDR3, the DNA is TGTGCCAGCAGCAAGGCGGGAGGACCACGCAATGAGCAGTTCTTC.

This sequence joins TRBV4-1 and TRBJ2-7, with D possibly matching TRBD1 (5 bases). The germline V gene has CDR1 MGHRA and CDR2 YSYEKL. Trimming removed 5 bases from V and 2 bases from J, with 10 bases in between. This CDR3 has 13 residues. CDR3: CASSWRRAYEQYF. CDR3 bases: TGCGCCAGCAGCTGGCGCAGGGCCTACGAGCAGTACTTC.

The chain employs TRBV12-3 or TRBV12-4 and TRBJ1-1; the D is unclear. This CDR3 has 11 residues. The ends were cut back, 6 bases at V and 6 bases at J, with 8 bases in the middle. CDR3 in DNA: TGTGCCAGCAGGACCGGGCCTGAAGCTTTCTTT. Encoded protein: CASRTGPEAFF.

This chain links TRBV5-4 with TRBJ1-4; 9 nucleotides agree with TRBD1. There are 14 residues in the CDR3. V gave up 4 bases and J gave up 4 bases; unmatched junction bases: 2. CDR1 and CDR2 (germline): SGHNT, YYREEE (reference sequence). CDR3 loop: CASSTGGGNEKLFF. CDR3 bases: TGTGCCAGCAGCACAGGGGGCGGTAATGAAAAACTGTTTTTT. The full variable domain, with the rest looked up from reference TRBV5-4 and TRBJ1-4, is ETGVTQSPTHLIKTRGQQVTLRCSSQSGHNTVSWYQQALGQGPQFIFQYYREEENGRGNFPPRFSGLQFPNYSSELNVNALELDDSALYLCASSTGGGNEKLFFGSGTQLSVL.

V is TRBV5-1 and J is TRBJ1-1, with TRBD1 as a possible D gene (6 bases). V was clipped by 3 bases and J by 5 bases, with 17 bases between them. The germline CDR1 and CDR2 sequences are SGHRS and YFSETQ. This CDR3 contains 15 residues. Here the CDR3 reads CASSSQGILGTEAFF. For the CDR3, the DNA is TGCGCCAGCAGCTCGCAGGGGATACTGGGGACTGAAGCTTTCTTT.

The chain links TRBV5-1 to TRBJ1-5; D is possibly TRBD1 (6 bases). The CDR3 has 15 amino acids. Germline values: CDR1 SGHRS, CDR2 YFSETQ. The V end was cut by 0 bases, the J end by 2 bases, with 9 bases between. CDR3 sequence (DNA): TGCGCCAGCAGCTTGGAGGGGGGTGGCAATCAGCCCCAGCATTTT. This gives the protein CASSLEGGGNQPQHF.

This sequence joins TRBV9 and TRBJ2-7; D might be TRBD2 (5 bases). Per the germline V gene, CDR1 is SGDLS and CDR2 is YYNGEE. CDR3 length: 14 amino acids. V was trimmed by 0 bases and J by 4 bases, leaving 11 bases between them. Written as DNA, the CDR3 is TGTGCCAGCAGCGTAGCGGGGAAAGAATACGAGCAGTACTTC. The encoded protein is CASSVAGKEYEQYF.

This CDR3 is CASSLEAGWYEQYF. The CDR3 region has the DNA TGTGCCAGCAGCTTAGAGGCAGGGTGGTACGAGCAGTACTTC. The rearrangement links TRBV7-8 to TRBJ2-7; perhaps TRBD1 as D (5 bases). Germline lookup yields CDR1 SGHVS and CDR2 FQNEAQ. V was trimmed by 1 base and J by 4 bases, leaving 11 bases between them. The length of the CDR3 is 14 residues.

This chain uses TRBV5-1 with TRBJ2-2; TRBD2 matches at 16 bases. This CDR3 comprises 18 residues. The ends lost 0 bases at V and 5 bases at J; junction bases unmatched: 4. From germline, CDR1 is SGHRS and CDR2 YFSETQ. This CDR3 is CASSLEGLAGGSTGELFF. CDR3 nucleotide sequence: TGCGCCAGCAGCTTGGAGGGACTAGCGGGAGGGAGTACCGGGGAGCTGTTTTTT.

CDR3 protein: CASSKVRAGDSEQYF. The CDR3, as DNA: TGTGCCAGCAGCAAAGTTCGAGCGGGAGACTCCGAGCAGTACTTC. The J gene is TRBJ2-7, the V gene TRBV21-1; the table's D call, TRBD2, has no DNA check behind it. TRBV21-1 is given as a pseudogene. The CDR3 runs to 15 residues.

CDR3 coding DNA: TGTGCCAGCAGCCCTGGACTAGCGGGAGGGCCTTTAGGTCTATCCTACAATGAGCAGTTCTTC. It specifies CASSPGLAGGPLGLSYNEQFF. The chain recombines TRBV4-2 with TRBJ2-1; 15 nucleotides align to TRBD2. Per the germline V gene, CDR1 is LGHNA and CDR2 is YNFKEQ. The CDR3 runs 21 residues. Trimming removed 4 bases from V and 1 base from J; junction bases left unmatched: 14.

The chain is built from TRBV11-1 and TRBJ2-1, with 7 bases fitting TRBD2. Germline CDR1 reads SGHAT; CDR2 reads FQDESV (reference sequence). Trimming removed 2 bases from V and 7 bases from J; junction bases left unmatched: 5. The CDR3 totals 14 residues. The CDR3 loop is CASSLSGNRNEQFF. The CDR3 region has the DNA TGTGCCAGCAGCTTAAGCGGGAATCGAAATGAGCAGTTCTTC. The complete variable domain, with remaining parts taken from reference TRBV11-1 and TRBJ2-1, reads EAEVAQSPRYKITEKSQAVAFWCDPISGHATLYWYRQILGQGPELLVQFQDESVVDDSQLPKDRFSAERLKGVDSTLKIQPAELGDSAMYLCASSLSGNRNEQFFGPGTRLTVL.

For this clone: Additional DNA sequences in this sample encode the identical CDR3. V usage is TRBV27 and J usage is TRBJ2-5; 7 nucleotides line up with TRBD2. From germline, CDR1 is MNHEY and CDR2 SMNVEV (reference sequence). V trimming: 4 bases; J trimming: 5 bases; junction bases outside the gene matches: 10. The CDR3 covers 15 residues. CDR3: CASSWGGRALETQYF. CDR3 nucleotide sequence: TGTGCCAGCAGTTGGGGAGGGAGGGCCCTGGAGACCCAGTACTTC.

J is TRBJ2-1 and V is TRBV10-3; the match to TRBD2 covers 8 bases. Germline V gene lookup returns CDR1 ENHRY and CDR2 SYGVKD. The CDR3 is 15 residues long. J was trimmed by 7 bases and V by 6 bases; bases with no gene match: 11. CDR3 in DNA: TGTGCCATCAGGCCGGACAGCGGGAGCTTGAATGAGCAGTTCTTC. This sequence encodes CAIRPDSGSLNEQFF.

The genes are TRBV12-3 or TRBV12-4 and TRBJ1-3; no reliable D call. This CDR3 comprises 11 residues. The CDR3, as DNA: TGTGCAACAGCCTCTGGAAACACCATATATTTT. Its translation: CATASGNTIYF.

V usage is TRBV4-2 and J usage is TRBJ2-5, with a tentative D call TRBD2 (7 bases). Per the germline V gene, CDR1 is LGHNA and CDR2 is YNFKEQ. V shed 4 bases and J shed 4 bases, with 16 bases lying between them. The CDR3 loop spans 15 amino acids. The CDR3 loop is CASSRSSGGGETQYF. CDR3 nucleotide sequence: TGTGCCAGCAGCCGATCTAGCGGAGGGGGAGAGACCCAGTACTTC.

The chain carries TRBV9 and TRBJ2-5; 10 bases map to TRBD2. The ends lost 0 bases at V and 1 base at J; junction bases unmatched: 3. CDR1 is SGDLS, CDR2 YYNGEE, per germline. This CDR3 has 16 amino acids. The CDR3 loop is CASSVGTSGLQETQYF. The DNA of the CDR3 is TGTGCCAGCAGCGTAGGGACTAGCGGACTCCAAGAGACCCAGTACTTC.

V is TRBV6-5 and J is TRBJ1-2, with 9 bases that match TRBD1. The CDR3 contains 12 residues. Germline CDR1 is MNHEY and CDR2 is SVGAGI. V was pared by 7 bases and J by 8 bases, with 5 bases of the junction left unmatched. The CDR3 DNA follows: TGTGCCAGCACTCGGACAGGGGAAGGCTACACCTTC. It encodes CASTRTGEGYTF.

This chain links TRBV19 with TRBJ2-3, with D possibly matching TRBD1 (5 bases). V lost 2 bases, J lost 4 bases, and 7 bases lay in between. The CDR3 spans 13 residues. The V gene's germline CDR1 is LNHDA and CDR2 SQIVND (reference sequence). The CDR3 DNA reads TGTGCCAGTAGTATACAGGGATCAGATACGCAGTATTTT. Translated, it gives CASSIQGSDTQYF.

In its sample, this clone was seen a few times. V is TRBV4-1 and J is TRBJ2-7; D may be TRBD2 (6 bases). There are 12 residues in the CDR3. V lost 4 bases, J lost 5 bases, and 9 bases lay in between. Germline assignment: CDR1 MGHRA and CDR2 YSYEKL. The CDR3 is CASSPGLNEQYF. CDR3 DNA: TGCGCCAGCAGCCCGGGACTTAACGAGCAGTACTTC.

This clone has just one count. In DNA form, the CDR3 reads TGTGCCAGCAGCACCGGAGCAGGTCTGGGCTACACCTTC. Its translation is CASSTGAGLGYTF. This rearrangement joins TRBV7-2 to TRBJ1-2, with D unresolved. Germline loops: CDR1 SGHTA, CDR2 FQGNSA. There are 13 residues in the CDR3. Trimming left V 5 bases short and J 8 bases short, with 15 bases between.